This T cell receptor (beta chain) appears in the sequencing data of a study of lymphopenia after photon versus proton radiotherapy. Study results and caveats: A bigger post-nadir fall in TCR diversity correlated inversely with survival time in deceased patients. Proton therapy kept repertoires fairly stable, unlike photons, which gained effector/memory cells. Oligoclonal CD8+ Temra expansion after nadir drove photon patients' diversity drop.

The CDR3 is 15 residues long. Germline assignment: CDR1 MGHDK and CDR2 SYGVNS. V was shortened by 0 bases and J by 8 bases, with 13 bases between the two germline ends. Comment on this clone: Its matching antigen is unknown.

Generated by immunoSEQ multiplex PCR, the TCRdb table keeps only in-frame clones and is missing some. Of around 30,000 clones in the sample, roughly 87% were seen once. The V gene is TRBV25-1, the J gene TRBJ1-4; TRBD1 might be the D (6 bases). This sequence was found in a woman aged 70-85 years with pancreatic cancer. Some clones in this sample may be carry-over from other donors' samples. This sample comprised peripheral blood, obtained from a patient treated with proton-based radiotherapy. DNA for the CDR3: TGTGCCAGCAGTGAATACGGGGGGCCAAAGGAAAAACTGTTTTTT. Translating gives CASSEYGGPKEKLFF.